A single sample is the source of the 9 T cell receptor beta chains below, sequenced in a study of blood T cell repertoires in COVID-19. TCRdb's copy holds only in-frame clones and misses some; the assay was immunoSEQ multiplex PCR. In the table there are some 250,000 clones, over 70% of which are singletons. The sequencing sample was made of peripheral blood. All receptors derive from a woman aged 80 or older with acute or convalescent COVID-19.

This clone was seen a single time. CDR3 sequence reads: CAISEAGAYEQYF. In nucleotides, the CDR3 is TGTGCCATCAGTGAGGCCGGAGCCTACGAGCAGTACTTC. This chain uses TRBV10-3 with TRBJ2-7; no clear D. Looked up from germline, CDR1 is ENHRY and CDR2 is SYGVKD. This CDR3 contains 13 residues. The V gene lost 2 bases and the J gene lost 2 bases, with 7 bases spanning the gap.

The V call is TRBV3-1 (or the pseudogene TRBV3-2), the J call TRBJ2-2; D possibly corresponds to TRBD1 (5 bases). CDR3 length equals 16 residues. Trimming shortened V by 0 bases and J by 6 bases, and 14 bases separated the two germline ends. The germline V gene has CDR1 LGHDT and CDR2 YNNKEL (reference sequence). CDR3 nucleotide sequence: TGTGCCAGCAGCCAAGACCCAGGGTTTATCGCCGGGGAGCTGTTTTTT. This translates into CASSQDPGFIAGELFF.

The chain employs TRBV28 and TRBJ2-7, with 7 nucleotides matching TRBD2. The CDR3 contains 14 residues. Germline CDR1 MDHEN, CDR2 SYDVKM. Trimming took 7 bases from V and 0 from J; bases not matched to a gene: 6. CDR3 in amino acids: CASTPSGSSYEQYF. DNA for the CDR3: TGTGCCAGCACCCCTAGCGGAAGCTCCTACGAGCAGTACTTC.

The chain has TRBV6-5 and TRBJ1-5; 9 bases are shared with TRBD1. This CDR3 is 14 amino acids long. CDR1 is MNHEY, CDR2 SVGAGI, per germline. The V gene end was trimmed by 5 bases and the J gene end by 4 bases; junction bases not matched to a gene: 3. The CDR3 DNA reads as TGTGCCAGCAGTAGGGACAGGGAGAATCAGCCCCAGCATTTT. This codes for CASSRDRENQPQHF.

The chain couples TRBV19 to TRBJ2-3; TRBD2 agrees at 8 bases. The CDR3 has 19 amino acids. CDR1 is LNHDA and CDR2 is SQIVND in the germline V gene (reference sequence). Germline trimming cut 4 bases from V and 0 bases from J; bases unmatched to any gene: 15. For the CDR3, the DNA is TGTGCCAGTAGTAAAGGGGGAGCTAGCGGGCCTGGAAGCACAGATACGCAGTATTTT. It is translated as CASSKGGASGPGSTDTQYF.

This chain links TRBV29-1 with TRBJ2-2; 8 bases are a match to TRBD2. The CDR3 runs 15 residues. Germline V gives CDR1 SQVTM, CDR2 ANQGSEA. After removal of 4 bases from V and 1 base from J, the junction contained 5 bases not matched to a gene. CDR3: CSVVGAGVNTGELFF. CDR3 in DNA: TGCAGCGTTGTGGGAGCGGGGGTGAACACCGGGGAGCTGTTTTTT.

The chain is built from TRBV5-1 and TRBJ1-2; 11 bases line up with TRBD1. Germline CDR1 SGHRS, CDR2 YFSETQ. J gave up 2 bases and V 4 bases, and 4 bases lay outside the gene matches. This CDR3 region has 15 residues. The CDR3 bases are TGCGCCAGCAGCATTGGACAGGGGGCGAACTATGGCTACACCTTC. Amino acid sequence: CASSIGQGANYGYTF. Drawing the rest from reference TRBV5-1 and TRBJ1-2, the complete variable domain is KAGVTQTPRYLIKTRGQQVTLSCSPISGHRSVSWYQQTPGQGLQFLFEYFSETQRNKGNFPGRFSGRQFSNSRSEMNVSTLELGDSALYLCASSIGQGANYGYTFGSGTRLTVV.

This chain uses TRBV2 with TRBJ2-2; 9 bases line up with TRBD1. The CDR3 sequence is 17 residues long. The ends lost 6 bases at V and 4 bases at J; junction bases unmatched: 12. Germline assignment: CDR1 SNHLY and CDR2 FYNNEI. The CDR3 DNA follows: TGTGCCAGCAGCGCCTCGACAGGGGGAATCGGCACCGGGGAGCTGTTTTTT. Residues: CASSASTGGIGTGELFF.

This chain links TRBV7-2 with TRBJ1-5; possibly TRBD1 for D (5 bases). The V end lost 1 base, the J end lost 6 bases, and 10 bases lay between the germline ends. The germline V gene encodes CDR1 SGHTA and CDR2 FQGNSA. The CDR3 contains 14 residues. CDR3 residues: CASSLVMGGQPQHF. CDR3 coding DNA: TGTGCCAGCAGCTTAGTCATGGGGGGTCAGCCCCAGCATTTT. The full variable domain, completed using reference TRBV7-2 and TRBJ1-5, is GAGVSQSPSNKVTEKGKDVELRCDPISGHTALYWYRQSLGQGLEFLIYFQGNSAPDKSGLPSDRFSAERTGGSVSTLTIQRTQQEDSAVYLCASSLVMGGQPQHFGDGTRLSIL.